The 27 T cell receptor beta chains below all came from one sample that was sequenced in a study of control samples from healthy donors and cancer patients. Here immunoSEQ multiplex PCR was the method, and the copy in TCRdb shows in-frame clones only, minus some. The sample includes some 130,000 clones, 80% to 95% seen only once; the top ten take around 2.5%. What was sequenced was blood. The receptors stem from a man in his forties or fifties in good health.

J is TRBJ1-5 and V is TRBV13, with a possible D match to TRBD1 (6 bases). V lost 0 bases and J 6 bases, leaving 12 bases between the germline ends. Germline V lookup: CDR1 PRHDT, CDR2 FYEKMQ (reference sequence). The CDR3 contains 15 residues. CDR3 amino acids: CASSLGGAFRQPQHF. In nucleotides, the CDR3 is TGTGCCAGCAGCTTAGGGGGGGCGTTTCGTCAGCCCCAGCATTTT.

The rearrangement joins TRBV27 to TRBJ2-1; D gene unclear. CDR1 is MNHEY, CDR2 SMNVEV, per germline (reference sequence). This CDR3 is built from 15 residues. The germline V and J ends were trimmed by 3 bases and 2 bases, with 11 bases remaining between them. The CDR3 sequence is CASSFASGAYNEQFF. The CDR3 nucleotides read TGTGCCAGCAGTTTCGCGTCTGGAGCCTACAATGAGCAGTTCTTC.

This chain links TRBV10-1 with TRBJ1-4; D unclear. The CDR3 is made up of 13 amino acids. Trimming cost V 5 bases and J 7 bases, with 11 bases left between them. CDR1 is WNHNN and CDR2 is SYGVQD in the germline V gene (reference sequence). CDR3 residues: CASSRHSGEKLFF. In DNA form, the CDR3 reads TGCGCCAGCAGTCGCCACTCGGGTGAAAAACTGTTTTTT.

V and J are TRBV12-3 or TRBV12-4 and TRBJ2-7; no clear D. This CDR3 spans 12 amino acids. Between the trimmed V and J ends, which lost 5 bases and 0 bases, there was a span of 5 bases. DNA for the CDR3: TGTGCCAGCAGTCCCCGCTCCTACGAGCAGTACTTC. It specifies CASSPRSYEQYF.

The chain carries TRBV5-4 and TRBJ1-4, with D unclear. The CDR3 totals 11 residues. Trimming pared 5 bases from V and 14 bases from J, leaving 13 bases between. From germline, CDR1 is SGHNT and CDR2 YYREEE (reference sequence). CDR3 amino acids: CASRPKEELFF. CDR3 DNA: TGTGCCAGCAGACCAAAAGAAGAGCTGTTTTTT.

The V call is TRBV2, the J call TRBJ1-5; weak D call: TRBD1 (6 bases). CDR1 and CDR2 (germline): SNHLY, FYNNEI. The V end was cut by 6 bases, the J end by 6 bases, with 15 bases between. The CDR3 totals 14 residues. The CDR3 is CASSGSGVGQPQHF. CDR3 nucleotide sequence: TGTGCCAGCAGCGGGTCAGGGGTGGGTCAGCCCCAGCATTTT.

This chain joins TRBV30 and TRBJ1-3; TRBD1 might be the D (5 bases). The germline V and J ends were trimmed by 1 base and 8 bases, with 12 bases remaining between them. Germline V gene data show CDR1 as GTSNPN and CDR2 as SVGIG (reference sequence). The CDR3 consists of 13 residues. CDR3 in DNA: TGTGCCTGGAGTGGAGGGGCGAGGGACACCATATATTTT. It yields the protein CAWSGGARDTIYF.

This clone was counted a few times. The chain's CDR3 is CASSLDNRREEYF. The CDR3 bases are TGCGCCAGCAGCTTGGATAACAGAAGGGAGGAGTACTTC. The chain couples TRBV5-1 to TRBJ2-7, with a tentative D call TRBD2 (6 bases). The V gene lost 0 bases and the J gene lost 11 bases, with 15 bases spanning the gap. The CDR3 contains 13 residues. Per germline, CDR1 SGHRS and CDR2 YFSETQ.

The gene calls are TRBV2 and TRBJ1-6, with TRBD1 as a possible D gene (5 bases). V lost 2 bases to trimming and J lost 6 bases, with 11 bases between them. Germline CDR1 and CDR2: SNHLY and FYNNEI. The CDR3 sequence is 15 residues long. The CDR3 nucleotides read TGTGCCAGCAGTGAAAGGCGACAGACTAATTCACCCCTCCACTTT. Encoded protein: CASSERRQTNSPLHF.

The chain combines TRBV4-1 with TRBJ1-1; 10 positions agree with TRBD1. There are 16 residues in the CDR3. Germline loops: CDR1 MGHRA, CDR2 YSYEKL. Trimming took 3 bases from V and 7 from J; bases not matched to a gene: 11. The CDR3 spells CASSHQTGTGVIEAFF. CDR3 nucleotide sequence: TGCGCCAGCAGCCATCAAACCGGGACAGGGGTAATTGAAGCTTTCTTT.

This rearrangement joins TRBV5-1 to TRBJ1-1; no definite D call. Germline values: CDR1 SGHRS, CDR2 YFSETQ. CDR3 length equals 17 residues. Trimming cost V 0 bases and J 1 base, with 16 bases left between them. The DNA of the CDR3 is TGCGCCAGCAGCTTGGTTTCGTTGGGATGGGGGAACACTGAAGCTTTCTTT. The encoded protein is CASSLVSLGWGNTEAFF. The full variable domain, rest sourced from reference TRBV5-1 and TRBJ1-1, is KAGVTQTPRYLIKTRGQQVTLSCSPISGHRSVSWYQQTPGQGLQFLFEYFSETQRNKGNFPGRFSGRQFSNSRSEMNVSTLELGDSALYLCASSLVSLGWGNTEAFFGQGTRLTVV.

This clone was counted between two and nine times. Here the CDR3 DNA reads TGTGCCAGCAGTTGGGGAACGGGGGATGTGAACACTGAAGCTTTCTTT. As protein: CASSWGTGDVNTEAFF. The chain links TRBV2 to TRBJ1-1, with a weak D call TRBD1 (5 bases). Germline assignment: CDR1 SNHLY and CDR2 FYNNEI. The V and J ends lost 5 bases and 0 bases respectively, with 16 bases between them. The CDR3 extends over 16 amino acids.

The chain couples TRBV6-4 to TRBJ1-5; D uncertain. CDR1 is MRHNA, CDR2 SNTAGT, per germline. This CDR3 comprises 13 residues. V was pared by 4 bases and J by 0 bases, with 4 bases between. CDR3 sequence: CASSVGSNQPQHF. Written as DNA, the CDR3 is TGTGCCAGCAGTGTGGGTAGCAATCAGCCCCAGCATTTT.

This clone is a singleton in its sample. V usage is TRBV7-6 and J usage is TRBJ1-3; 7 bases map to TRBD1. The germline gives CDR1 SGHVS, CDR2 FNYEAQ. The CDR3 length is 17 residues. Trimming cost V 1 base and J 0 bases; bases outside gene matches: 6. CDR3 amino acids: CASSLVSTGSSGNTIYF. Here the CDR3 DNA reads TGTGCCAGCAGCTTAGTGTCGACAGGGAGCTCTGGAAACACCATATATTTT.

The CDR3 DNA sequence: TGTGCCAGCAGTTTAGGTGCAGGACAGGGGGGGAACACTGAAGCTTTCTTT. Translated: CASSLGAGQGGNTEAFF. J is TRBJ1-1 and V is TRBV27; 10 bases map to TRBD1. The ends lost 2 bases at V and 1 base at J; junction bases unmatched: 7. This CDR3 has 17 residues. Germline V gene lookup returns CDR1 MNHEY and CDR2 SMNVEV (reference sequence).

The chain has TRBV5-5 and TRBJ1-2; D is undetermined. Per germline, CDR1 SGHKS and CDR2 YYEKEE (reference sequence). This CDR3 is built from 14 residues. Deletions cut 4 bases from V and 8 bases from J, with 18 bases between. The CDR3: CASSDQPWGYGYTF. CDR3 coding DNA: TGTGCCAGCAGCGACCAACCATGGGGATACGGCTACACCTTC.

The chain employs TRBV2 and TRBJ1-2, with 9 bases lining up with TRBD1. The CDR3 is made up of 14 amino acids. The V and J ends lost 5 bases and 3 bases, in that order; junction bases with no gene match: 4. Per germline, CDR1 SNHLY and CDR2 FYNNEI. The CDR3 DNA sequence: TGTGCCAGCAGTTCACGACAGGGGGACTATGGCTACACCTTC. It specifies CASSSRQGDYGYTF.

The chain is built from TRBV24-1 and TRBJ2-1, with D uncertain. The germline CDR1 and CDR2 sequences are KGHDR and SFDVKD. The CDR3 totals 13 residues. V was shortened by 3 bases and J by 4 bases, with 6 bases between the two germline ends. CDR3: CATSDSMYNEQFF. CDR3 nucleotides: TGTGCCACCAGTGATAGTATGTACAATGAGCAGTTCTTC.

V is TRBV11-2 and J is TRBJ1-1; 7 bases match TRBD1. The J segment lost 3 bases and the V segment lost 4 bases, leaving 2 bases of the junction unmatched. Germline V lookup: CDR1 SGHAT, CDR2 FQNNGV. This CDR3 has 13 residues. This chain's CDR3 is CASSSTGDTEAFF. CDR3 nucleotide sequence: TGTGCCAGCAGCTCCACAGGGGACACTGAAGCTTTCTTT.

The chain links TRBV11-3 to TRBJ2-3, with unresolved D. With 0 bases removed from V and 6 bases from J, the gap between germline ends came to 4 bases. The germline CDR1 and CDR2 sequences are SGHNT and YENEEA. The CDR3 sequence is 12 residues long. CDR3 amino acids: CASSLDFDTQYF. CDR3 bases: TGTGCCAGCAGCTTAGATTTTGATACGCAGTATTTT.

V usage is TRBV11-1 and J usage is TRBJ2-3; 8 nucleotides align to TRBD1. CDR1 and CDR2 from the germline V gene are SGHAT and FQDESV (reference sequence). CDR3 length: 15 amino acids. V shed 3 bases, J shed 6 bases, and the junction held 8 bases outside the gene matches. The CDR3 loop reads CASSLMDRVEDTQYF. In DNA form, the CDR3 reads TGTGCCAGCAGCTTGATGGACAGGGTCGAGGATACGCAGTATTTT.

A remark on this clone: Different DNA sequences within this sample yield the same CDR3. This rearrangement joins TRBV28 to TRBJ1-1, with a weak D call TRBD1 (5 bases). The CDR3 loop spans 15 amino acids. Germline V gene lookup returns CDR1 MDHEN and CDR2 SYDVKM. V lost 2 bases and J lost 2, with 12 bases in between. The CDR3 is CASSLGGVGNTEAFF. In nucleotides, the CDR3 is TGTGCCAGCAGTTTAGGAGGGGTGGGCAACACTGAAGCTTTCTTT.

The rearrangement joins TRBV4-1 to TRBJ2-5; 9 bases match TRBD2. J lost 5 bases, V lost 0 bases, and 13 bases had no gene match. The CDR3 has 18 amino acids. Per germline, CDR1 MGHRA and CDR2 YSYEKL. This chain's CDR3 is CASSQDRASGAVGETQYF. The CDR3 DNA follows: TGCGCCAGCAGCCAAGATCGGGCTAGCGGGGCGGTAGGGGAGACCCAGTACTTC.

The CDR3 spells CASTGPGGQETQYF. CDR3 nucleotides: TGTGCCAGCACCGGACCAGGTGGGCAAGAGACCCAGTACTTC. This chain joins TRBV9 and TRBJ2-5; D gene uncertain. The CDR3 totals 14 residues. The germline gives CDR1 SGDLS, CDR2 YYNGEE. Trimming removed 6 bases at V and 2 bases at J, with 14 bases between. The variable domain in full, with the rest retrieved from reference TRBV9 and TRBJ2-5, is DSGVTQTPKHLITATGQRVTLRCSPRSGDLSVYWYQQSLDQGLQFLIQYYNGEERAKGNILERFSAQQFPDLHSELNLSSLELGDSALYFCASTGPGGQETQYFGPGTRLLVL.

This chain joins TRBV15 and TRBJ2-7; TRBD1 is a possible D gene (6 bases). The CDR3 has 12 residues. Between the trimmed V and J ends, which lost 4 bases and 7 bases, there was a span of 11 bases. Germline CDR1 reads LNHNV; CDR2 reads YYDKDF (reference sequence). In nucleotides, the CDR3 is TGTGCCACCAGCACTTCAGGGGTAGAGCAGTACTTC. This translates into CATSTSGVEQYF.

The chain links TRBV5-1 to TRBJ2-3; a possible D gene is TRBD2 (6 bases). V was cut by 0 bases and J by 0 bases, with 14 bases left in between. The CDR3 runs 17 residues. Germline V gives CDR1 SGHRS, CDR2 YFSETQ. The CDR3 DNA is TGCGCCAGCAGCTTGGGAGAGAGCGGGCCTAGCACAGATACGCAGTATTTT. This gives the protein CASSLGESGPSTDTQYF.

This clone occurred once. J is TRBJ2-5 and V is TRBV29-1; 8 bases match TRBD2. Germline assignment: CDR1 SQVTM and CDR2 ANQGSEA. This CDR3 has 15 amino acids. With V trimmed by 6 bases and J by 2 bases, 11 bases remained unmatched. The CDR3 nucleotides are TGCAGCGTCGGAATGGGCGGGGGGTTTCAAGAGACCCAGTACTTC. As protein: CSVGMGGGFQETQYF.